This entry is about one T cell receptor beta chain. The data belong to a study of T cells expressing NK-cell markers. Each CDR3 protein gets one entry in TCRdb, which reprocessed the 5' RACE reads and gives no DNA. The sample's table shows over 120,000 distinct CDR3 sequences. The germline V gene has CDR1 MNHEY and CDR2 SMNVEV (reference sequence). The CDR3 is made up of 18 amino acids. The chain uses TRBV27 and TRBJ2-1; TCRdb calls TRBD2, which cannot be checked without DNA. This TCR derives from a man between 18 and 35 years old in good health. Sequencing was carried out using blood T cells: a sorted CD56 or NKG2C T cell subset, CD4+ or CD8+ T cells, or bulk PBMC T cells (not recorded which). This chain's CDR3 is CASSLYNTGLAGYNEQFF.